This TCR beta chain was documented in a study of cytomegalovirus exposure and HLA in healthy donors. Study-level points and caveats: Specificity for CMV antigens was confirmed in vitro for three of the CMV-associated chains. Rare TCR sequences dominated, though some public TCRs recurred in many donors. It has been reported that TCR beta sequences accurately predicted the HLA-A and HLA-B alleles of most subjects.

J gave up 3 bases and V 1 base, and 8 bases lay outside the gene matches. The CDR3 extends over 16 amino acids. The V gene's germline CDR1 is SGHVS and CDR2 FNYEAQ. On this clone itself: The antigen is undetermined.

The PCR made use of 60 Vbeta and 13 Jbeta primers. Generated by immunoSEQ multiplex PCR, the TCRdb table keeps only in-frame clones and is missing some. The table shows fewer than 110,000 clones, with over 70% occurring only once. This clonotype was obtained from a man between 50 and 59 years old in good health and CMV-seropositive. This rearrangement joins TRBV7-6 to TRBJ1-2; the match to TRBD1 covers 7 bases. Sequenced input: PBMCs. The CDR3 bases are TGTGCCAGCAGCTTAGATGGGGGTGGGACAGACTATGGCTACACCTTC. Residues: CASSLDGGGTDYGYTF.